The clone carrying this T cell receptor (beta chain) was recorded once. This record belongs to a study of T-cell reconstitution after alpha-beta-depleted transplantation in children. Germline CDR1 reads DFQATT; CDR2 reads SNEGSKA (reference sequence). Trimming stripped 6 bases from V and 1 base from J, with 24 bases between. This CDR3 has 17 residues. During its preparation, the TCRbeta library received unique molecular identifiers. TCRdb reprocessed the PCR reads with MiXCR, giving one entry per CDR3 protein. The sample has some 520,000 distinct CDR3 sequences, 30% to 35% seen once; the top ten hold approximately 2.3%.

Sequenced here: PBMCs from the stem cell graft donor, sampled from the stem cell graft. V and J are TRBV20-1 and TRBJ1-2; D is ambiguous. This receptor was identified in a human donor who donated a stem cell graft to a child with aplastic anemia. CDR3: CSATPRTDLILNYGYTF. The CDR3 DNA reads as TGCAGTGCGACCCCGCGGACCGACCTGATCCTTAACTATGGCTACACCTTC.